This is a list of T cell receptor beta chains from one sample in a study of cytomegalovirus exposure and HLA in healthy donors. Sequencing was performed with immunoSEQ multiplex PCR; in TCRdb, only in-frame clones are kept and a portion is missing. In the table there are roughly 120,000 clones, around 92% of which are singletons. Material: PBMCs. Source of these receptors: a man between 25 and 39 years old in good health and CMV-seronegative. The CDR3 runs from the conserved cysteine through the conserved F or W. D genes are given only for firm matches. Expanded clones are given a class, and other clones once, few, many or no size at all.

V,J,D,size,CDR3,DNA
TRBV30,TRBJ1-1,.,.,CAWSTRVSTEAFF,TGTGCCTGGAGTACGAGGGTAAGCACTGAAGCTTTCTTT
TRBV7-2,TRBJ2-7,.,.,CASSPAARGYEQYF,TGTGCCAGCAGCCCAGCCGCTCGGGGCTACGAGCAGTACTTC
TRBV6-1,TRBJ2-7,TRBD1,.,CASSEIGTASYEQYF,TGTGCCAGCAGTGAAATCGGGACAGCCTCCTACGAGCAGTACTTC
TRBV5-1,TRBJ2-1,.,.,CASSLEGEQFF,TGCGCCAGCAGCCTCGAGGGTGAGCAGTTCTTC
TRBV2,TRBJ1-2,.,few,CASSAGVGHYGYTF,TGTGCCAGCAGTGCAGGGGTGGGCCACTATGGCTACACCTTC
TRBV11-2,TRBJ2-1,.,.,CASSFAGGHNEQFF,TGTGCCAGCAGCTTTGCCGGAGGCCACAATGAGCAGTTCTTC
TRBV5-4,TRBJ1-1,.,.,CASSPDTNTEAFF,TGTGCCAGCAGCCCTGACACGAACACTGAAGCTTTCTTT
TRBV9,TRBJ1-1,.,once,CASSVEGHLGRNTEAFF,TGTGCCAGCAGCGTAGAAGGACACCTCGGTCGGAACACTGAAGCTTTCTTT
TRBV6-1,TRBJ2-5,TRBD1,.,CASRGTAQETQYF,TGTGCCAGCAGGGGGACAGCACAAGAGACCCAGTACTTC
TRBV5-4,TRBJ2-6,.,.,CASSQQRPNPISGANVLTF,TGTGCCAGCAGCCAACAGAGACCCAACCCCATCTCTGGGGCCAACGTCCTGACTTTC
TRBV7-9,TRBJ2-7,.,once,CASRTGDSYEQYF,TGTGCCAGCAGGACAGGAGACTCCTACGAGCAGTACTTC
TRBV6-5,TRBJ2-7,.,.,CASRKGETLGEQYF,TGTGCCAGCAGAAAGGGGGAGACCCTAGGCGAGCAGTACTTC
TRBV28,TRBJ2-6,.,.,CATFHPGWANVLTF,TGTGCCACCTTCCATCCGGGGTGGGCCAACGTCCTGACTTTC
TRBV9,TRBJ1-3,.,once,CASSPHTGFGNTIYF,TGTGCCAGCAGCCCCCATACCGGTTTTGGAAACACCATATATTTT
TRBV2,TRBJ2-7,.,.,CASSEKGAGASYRDEQYF,TGTGCCAGCAGTGAAAAAGGGGCAGGGGCCTCCTATCGCGACGAGCAGTACTTC
TRBV4-3,TRBJ2-7,TRBD2,.,CASSLLGGSEQYF,TGCGCCAGCAGCCTCCTGGGGGGGAGCGAGCAGTACTTC
TRBV4-3,TRBJ2-7,.,.,CASSQDRDSYEQYF,TGCGCCAGCAGCCAAGATCGGGACTCCTACGAGCAGTACTTC
TRBV27,TRBJ2-1,.,.,CASSLKAYNEQFF,TGTGCCAGCAGTTTAAAAGCTTACAATGAGCAGTTCTTC
TRBV5-6,TRBJ1-5,.,once,CASSSGWFQNQPQHF,TGTGCCAGCAGCTCGGGTTGGTTCCAGAATCAGCCCCAGCATTTT
TRBV19,TRBJ2-1,.,.,CASSLDFGNEQFF,.
TRBV5-6,TRBJ1-2,.,.,CASSADLGGDNYGYTF,TGTGCCAGCAGCGCCGATCTTGGGGGCGATAACTATGGCTACACCTTC
TRBV10-2,TRBJ2-1,.,.,CASSESGKGDYNEQFF,TGCGCCAGCAGTGAGTCTGGAAAGGGAGACTACAATGAGCAGTTCTTC
TRBV7-3,TRBJ2-7,.,few,CASSLGETYEQYF,TGTGCCAGCAGCTTAGGGGAGACCTACGAGCAGTACTTC
TRBV5-4,TRBJ2-3,TRBD2,once,CASSSPTSPDTQYF,TGTGCCAGCAGCTCTCCGACTAGCCCAGATACGCAGTATTTT
TRBV9,TRBJ2-3,.,.,CASSVPGLADTQYF,TGTGCCAGCAGCGTACCGGGGTTAGCAGATACGCAGTATTTT
TRBV7-7,TRBJ2-5,.,.,CASSSQTDSWSRISQETQYF,TGTGCTAGCAGCTCTCAAACGGACAGTTGGTCCCGAATAAGCCAAGAGACCCAGTACTTC
TRBV14,TRBJ1-1,.,.,CASSQVVGQGTFF,.
TRBV5-1,TRBJ2-7,TRBD1,.,CASRPGTGLYEQYF,TGCGCCAGCAGACCTGGGACAGGCCTTTACGAGCAGTACTTC
TRBV15,TRBJ1-5,.,.,CATSRGGVRLPDQPQHF,TGTGCCACCAGCAGAGGGGGGGTCCGACTCCCGGATCAGCCCCAGCATTTT
TRBV6-4,TRBJ1-2,TRBD1,.,CASSETGSYGYTF,TGTGCCAGCAGTGAGACAGGGTCCTATGGCTACACCTTC
TRBV6-5,TRBJ1-1,.,.,CASSPLNTEAFF,TGTGCCAGCTCCCCGTTGAACACTGAAGCTTTCTTT
TRBV5-6,TRBJ2-1,.,.,CASSLERVQFF,TGTGCCAGCAGCTTGGAGAGGGTTCAGTTCTTC
TRBV4-2,TRBJ2-1,.,.,CASSQALTAGENEQFF,TGTGCCAGCAGCCAGGCATTAACGGCAGGCGAAAATGAGCAGTTCTTC
TRBV29-1,TRBJ1-2,.,.,CSVPQRPYGYTF,TGCAGCGTTCCCCAGAGGCCCTATGGCTACACCTTC
TRBV7-6,TRBJ2-7,.,.,CASITELEGANYEQYF,TGTGCCAGCATCACCGAATTGGAGGGGGCTAACTACGAGCAGTACTTC
TRBV2,TRBJ1-5,.,.,CATCQGSGQPQHF,TGTGCCACATGCCAGGGGTCGGGTCAGCCCCAGCATTTT
TRBV5-1,TRBJ1-6,.,.,CASRERSSYNSPLHF,TGCGCCAGCCGGGAGAGAAGCTCCTATAATTCACCCCTCCACTTT
TRBV6-5,TRBJ1-2,TRBD1,few,CASIQQGRSEGYTF,TGTGCCAGCATCCAACAGGGGAGGTCGGAAGGCTACACCTTC
TRBV18,TRBJ1-1,.,few,CASSPTNMNTEAFF,TGTGCCAGCTCACCGACTAATATGAACACTGAAGCTTTCTTT
TRBV5-8,TRBJ2-7,TRBD1,few,CASRLTGVHEQYF,TGTGCCAGCAGACTGACAGGGGTACACGAGCAGTACTTC
TRBV4-1,TRBJ2-1,.,.,CASSQGSGDETSHEQFF,TGCGCCAGCAGCCAAGGATCGGGGGACGAAACTAGCCATGAGCAGTTCTTC
TRBV7-6,TRBJ2-1,TRBD1,.,CASSLSGTGRGNEQFF,TGTGCCAGCAGCTTATCTGGGACAGGTCGCGGCAATGAGCAGTTCTTC
TRBV28,TRBJ1-3,.,.,CASSWQSGNTIYF,TGTGCCAGCAGTTGGCAATCTGGAAACACCATATATTTT
TRBV7-2,TRBJ1-2,.,.,CASSSPWGVGYTF,TGTGCCAGCAGCTCCCCGTGGGGGGTTGGCTACACCTTC
TRBV19,TRBJ2-7,TRBD1,.,CASSSQGAAAYEQYF,TGTGCCAGTAGTTCGCAGGGGGCAGCAGCCTACGAGCAGTACTTC
TRBV28,TRBJ1-2,TRBD1,.,CASSPHGTGGNGYTF,TGTGCCAGCAGTCCCCACGGGACAGGGGGCAATGGCTACACCTTC
TRBV11-2,TRBJ2-5,TRBD1,.,CASSTRTGGETQYF,TGTGCCAGCAGCACAAGGACAGGGGGGGAGACCCAGTACTTC
TRBV7-8,TRBJ2-7,TRBD2,.,CASSSQGTSGYEQYF,TGTGCCAGCAGCTCCCAAGGGACTAGCGGTTACGAGCAGTACTTC
TRBV7-9,TRBJ1-3,.,.,CASSLIETGGNTIYF,TGTGCCAGCAGCTTAATCGAGACAGGAGGAAACACCATATATTTT
TRBV5-1,TRBJ1-2,.,.,CASILTVKGYTF,TGCGCCAGCATCTTAACAGTGAAGGGCTACACCTTC
TRBV7-9,TRBJ2-2,TRBD1,.,CASSLVPGTGAAGELFF,TGTGCCAGCAGCTTAGTCCCCGGGACAGGGGCGGCCGGGGAGCTGTTTTTT
TRBV5-1,TRBJ2-5,.,.,CASRVAEETQYF,TGCGCCAGCAGGGTGGCTGAAGAGACCCAGTACTTC
TRBV18,TRBJ2-3,.,.,CASSPTRLASDTQYF,TGTGCCAGCTCACCGACGCGGCTAGCTTCCGATACGCAGTATTTT
TRBV11-2,TRBJ1-1,TRBD1,.,CASSPQTGAATEAFF,TGTGCCAGCAGCCCCCAGACAGGGGCGGCCACTGAAGCTTTCTTT
TRBV15,TRBJ1-4,.,.,CATSREGKNEKLFF,TGTGCCACCAGCAGAGAGGGCAAGAACGAAAAACTGTTTTTT
TRBV28,TRBJ1-1,.,.,CASQGGLDTEAFF,TGTGCCAGCCAAGGAGGTTTGGACACTGAAGCTTTCTTT
TRBV18,TRBJ2-2,TRBD1,.,CASSPSRTGTNTGELFF,TGTGCCAGCTCACCTTCCAGGACAGGGACGAACACCGGGGAGCTGTTTTTT